This TCR beta chain was obtained from a study of T cells and Merkel cell carcinoma outcomes. Overall study findings and caveats: Reportedly, T-cell repertoire with density predicts Merkel cell carcinoma outcomes.

Trimming cost V 3 bases and J 0 bases, with 10 bases left between them. This CDR3 region has 15 residues. The germline V gene has CDR1 SGDLS and CDR2 YYNGEE. Concerning this clone: What it recognizes is unknown.

Sequencing used immunoSEQ multiplex PCR; TCRdb keeps in-frame clones, though not all of them. The sample shows roughly 3,300 clones, approximately 92% of them seen only once. The sample comprised tumor tissue from Merkel cell carcinoma. The clonotype was recovered from a human donor with Merkel cell carcinoma. The chain employs TRBV9 and TRBJ1-5; D is perhaps TRBD1 (6 bases). The CDR3 spells CASSAGHFSNQPQHF. The DNA of the CDR3 is TGTGCCAGCAGCGCGGGACATTTTAGCAATCAGCCCCAGCATTTT.